This TCR beta chain is drawn from a study of early T cells in non-severe SARS-CoV-2 infection. Study results and limitations: There was a bias toward anti-spike CD8 responses in VDJdb matching, which missed private and CD4 specificities.

V was pared by 1 base and J by 2 bases, with 7 bases of the junction left unmatched. The CDR3 loop spans 16 amino acids. CDR1 is SQVTM and CDR2 is ANQGSEA in the germline V gene. Individual cDNA molecules received unique molecular identifiers during library preparation. TCRdb reprocessed the 5' RACE reads via MiXCR and lists one record per CDR3 protein. Of about 39,000 distinct CDR3 sequences listed, almost 7.5% are singletons. As for this clonotype: The antigen remains undetermined.

Sequencing used whole blood. The V call is TRBV29-1, the J call TRBJ2-1, with TRBD2 matching over 8 bases. The TCR was taken from an adult who was a healthcare worker with PCR-confirmed SARS-CoV-2 infection or an uninfected control (not recorded which). The CDR3 protein is CSVEVGTSETYNEQFF. The CDR3 nucleotides are TGCAGCGTTGAAGTTGGGACTAGTGAAACCTACAATGAGCAGTTCTTC.